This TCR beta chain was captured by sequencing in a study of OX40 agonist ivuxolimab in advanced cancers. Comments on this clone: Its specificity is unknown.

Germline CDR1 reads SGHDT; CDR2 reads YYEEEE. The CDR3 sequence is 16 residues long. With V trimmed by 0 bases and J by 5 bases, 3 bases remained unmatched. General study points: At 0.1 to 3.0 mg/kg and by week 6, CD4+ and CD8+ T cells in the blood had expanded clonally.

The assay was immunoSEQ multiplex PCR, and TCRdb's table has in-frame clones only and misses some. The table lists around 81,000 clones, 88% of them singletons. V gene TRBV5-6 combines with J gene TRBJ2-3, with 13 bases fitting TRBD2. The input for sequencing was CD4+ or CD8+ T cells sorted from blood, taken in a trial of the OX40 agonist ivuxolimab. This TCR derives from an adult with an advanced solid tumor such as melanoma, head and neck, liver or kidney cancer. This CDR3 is CASSLGLAGGLDTQYF. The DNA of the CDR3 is TGTGCCAGCAGCTTGGGACTAGCGGGAGGTTTAGATACGCAGTATTTT.